The 7 T cell receptor beta chains below were found in one sample sequenced in a study of T cells in Graves' hyperthyroidism and ophthalmopathy. RNA transcripts were the template for amplifying TCR beta CDR3 regions. The TCR CDR3 first-round RT-PCR relied on the HTBI primer set. TCRdb redid the calling of the multiplex PCR reads with MiXCR, one entry per CDR3 protein. The data contain around 570,000 distinct CDR3 sequences, less than 20% of them seen just once; the ten biggest clones take up roughly 50%. The specimen was blood. The receptors here all came from a man in his forties with Graves' ophthalmopathy.

This clonotype was observed a handful of times. The rearrangement joins TRBV10-3 to TRBJ1-5, with D possibly being TRBD1 (5 bases). Germline V gene data show CDR1 as ENHRY and CDR2 as SYGVKD. This CDR3 contains 11 residues. V was pared by 4 bases and J by 10 bases, with 8 bases between. The CDR3 is CAISGGGPQHF. CDR3 nucleotide sequence: TGTGCCATCAGTGGGGGGGGACCCCAGCATTTT.

This clonotype appeared many times. The CDR3 coding sequence is TGTGCCAGCAGCCACCCTAGCGGGGGGTACCTACCCTACAATGAGCAGTTCTTC. Its protein product is CASSHPSGGYLPYNEQFF. This chain uses TRBV3-1 with TRBJ2-1, with 11 bases fitting TRBD2. After removal of 3 bases from V and 2 bases from J, the junction contained 9 bases not matched to a gene. The germline gives CDR1 LGHDT, CDR2 YNNKEL (reference sequence). The CDR3 length is 18 residues.

A few counts support this clonotype. V and J are TRBV5-1 and TRBJ2-5, with no clear D. With 2 bases removed from V and 5 bases from J, the gap between germline ends came to 13 bases. The CDR3 sequence is 14 residues long. Looked up from germline, CDR1 is SGHRS and CDR2 is YFSETQ. The CDR3 nucleotides read TGCGCCAGCAGCTTCCTCCAGACGAAGGAGACCCAGTACTTC. Translated: CASSFLQTKETQYF.

The chain is built from TRBV28 and TRBJ1-5; tentative D call: TRBD1 (5 bases). The V end was cut by 8 bases, the J end by 1 base, with 12 bases between. The CDR3 spans 14 residues. Germline V gene sequence: CDR1 MDHEN, CDR2 SYDVKM. As DNA, the CDR3 is TGTGCCAGCGCCGGGGGAGTGAGCAATCAGCCCCAGCATTTT. Translating gives CASAGGVSNQPQHF.

At least ten counts were recorded for this clonotype. CDR3 region: CASSYAYEQYF. For the CDR3, the DNA is TGTGCCAGCAGTTACGCCTACGAGCAGTACTTC. The chain couples TRBV6-5 to TRBJ2-7; D unresolved. Germline V gene sequence: CDR1 MNHEY, CDR2 SVGAGI. This CDR3 has 11 residues. V was trimmed by 2 bases and J by 2 bases, leaving 1 base between them.

There are many counts of this clonotype. The chain links TRBV5-1 to TRBJ2-1; D might be TRBD1 (5 bases). The V and J ends lost 4 bases and 4 bases respectively, with 9 bases between them. The CDR3 has 13 amino acids. Germline V lookup: CDR1 SGHRS, CDR2 YFSETQ. The CDR3 region is CASSLQGYNEQFF. In DNA, the CDR3 is TGCGCCAGCAGCCTGCAGGGATACAATGAGCAGTTCTTC. The variable domain in full, with the rest retrieved from reference TRBV5-1 and TRBJ2-1, is KAGVTQTPRYLIKTRGQQVTLSCSPISGHRSVSWYQQTPGQGLQFLFEYFSETQRNKGNFPGRFSGRQFSNSRSEMNVSTLELGDSALYLCASSLQGYNEQFFGPGTRLTVL.

This clonotype was seen ten or more times. The chain is built from TRBV7-9 and TRBJ2-3; 8 nucleotides agree with TRBD2. Germline lookup yields CDR1 SEHNR and CDR2 FQNEAQ (reference sequence). The CDR3 is 16 amino acids. V trimming: 5 bases; J trimming: 2 bases; junction bases outside the gene matches: 9. The CDR3 sequence: CASSAGSGSNTDTQYF. The CDR3, as DNA: TGTGCCAGCAGCGCGGGGAGCGGGAGTAACACAGATACGCAGTATTTT.